This T cell receptor (beta chain) was obtained from a study of Graves' ophthalmopathy and Graves' hyperthyroidism (dated by TCRdb to the late 2010s). About the study as a whole: Peripheral blood samples were taken at the time of initial diagnosis, before any treatment was given. T-cell repertoires of thyroid tissue and blood were compared in more than five hyperthyroidism patients. In total, 135 blood samples were TCR-sequenced: fewer than 50 ophthalmopathy, approximately 80 hyperthyroidism and some 17 hyperthyroidism-to-ophthalmopathy patients. To explore V-J signatures distinguishing ophthalmopathy from hyperthyroidism, a discovery set of 100 or so patients (around 42 ophthalmopathy, some 55 stable hyperthyroidism) was enrolled. Following sampling, methimazole starting at 30 mg daily was administered to hyperthyroidism patients, and high-dose intravenous methylprednisolone was administered to ophthalmopathy patients. TCR beta repertoire signatures were used to distinguish Graves' ophthalmopathy from Graves' hyperthyroidism and to predict progression to ophthalmopathy. The independent validation cohort included approximately 19 hyperthyroidism patients plus 17 patients who later progressed from hyperthyroidism to ophthalmopathy.

TCR beta CDR3 regions were amplified from RNA transcripts for repertoire sequencing. The first round was an RT-PCR using HTBI primers with the Qiagen OneStep RT-PCR kit, and this first round was followed by a second-round multiplex PCR, then size selection and purification. The libraries underwent paired-end sequencing with 100 bp reads on an Illumina HiSeq2000. In the authors' own workflow: Reads were processed with SOAPnuke, discarding reads with adapters, uncalled bases, mean Phred below 15, or no exact constant-primer or identifier match. COPE v1.2.5 was used to merge the high-quality paired reads. Unique nucleotide sequences were defined as clonotypes and aligned to IMGT TRB V, D and J references using MiTCR v1.1. The analysis was limited to V-J combinations with a frequency above 0.0001, which together covered 99% to 99.2% of the repertoires. For each V-J combination, a TCR clonal expansion and chaos score was defined as the ratio of F50 clonal expansion to chaos observed in the TCRdist matrix. Welch's t-statistics and random forest were used to reduce features to some 13 V-J combinations, which were fed into a naive Bayes classifier. Thyroid-blood repertoire similarity was quantified with the Morisita-Horn index. TCRdb reworked the public reads: Q25 trimming with fastp, MiXCR clone assembly, productive beta chains retained. Each record represents a unique CDR3 protein, reported with the most common genes and DNA among its rows. TCRdb assigned the V and J calls; the authors' analysis was not used. The sample table lists fewer than 350,000 distinct CDR3 sequences, roughly 15% of them with a count of one. 9% to 15% of the sample is taken by the ten largest.

Between the V and J ends, shortened by 4 bases and 5 bases respectively, the junction contains 10 bases. As encoded in the germline V gene (reference sequence), CDR1 is SGHNT while CDR2 is YYREEE. The cysteine opens and the phenylalanine closes a CDR3 of 14 amino acids. Solely the CDR3 DNA is kept, with 42 bases framed from the first base. What the research found in general, with its limitations: Most of the expanded thyroid clonotypes with a frequency above 0.001 were also detected in blood, and it was suggested that the thyroid immune response may be reflected by blood repertoires. Ophthalmopathy was separated from stable hyperthyroidism by the 13-signature model with just under 90% sensitivity and about 81% specificity in cross-validation and with 80%/75% in the test set. Sample size was not predetermined statistically, and investigators were not blinded to group allocation. In validation, the model predicted ophthalmopathy progression with about 70% sensitivity and 72.22% specificity; some 13 predicted patients were CT-confirmed with GO in a median of 6.5 months.

This clonotype occurred many times. Its antigen remains unidentified. No base quality information exists; no much larger clone differs at one position. Patients with ophthalmopathy had moderately to severely active disease, with a Clinical Activity Score of 3 or more, a NOSPECS grade of 4 or more, and a disease duration of less than 3 months. Anyone with other autoimmune diseases, uncontrolled infections, pregnancy or lactation was excluded from the study. Clinical symptoms, serum thyroxine, TRAb, thyroid ultrasound and orbital computed tomography formed the basis of the diagnosis. Using Ficoll-Paque density gradient centrifugation, PBMCs were isolated from less than 13 ml of fresh peripheral blood. Total RNA was extracted with Trizol reagent and quality-checked on an Agilent 2100 Bioanalyzer.

The sequence was obtained from an adult man with Graves' ophthalmopathy. The sequencing input was peripheral blood. The rearranged segments are TRBV5-4 and TRBJ2-6, with the D gene not clear enough to name. Here is the DNA: TGTGCCAGCAGCGGCCCCCCTTGGGCCAACGTCCTGACTTTC. Its coded protein is CASSGPPWANVLTF.